This T cell receptor beta chain emerged from a study of blood T cell repertoires in COVID-19. The wider study: COVID-19 samples, acute and convalescent, were from the United States, Italy and Spain. In each case, the material was cDNA or gDNA derived from T cells, B-cell-depleted T cells, or PBMCs.

Germline loops: CDR1 GTSNPN, CDR2 SVGIG (reference sequence). The CDR3 covers 13 residues. V was cut by 5 bases and J by 2 bases, with 13 bases left in between. How the authors handled the data: It was from reference gene primer amplification that nucleated cell counts were estimated. Assay used: immunoSEQ multiplex PCR; TCRdb lists only in-frame clones, some missing. V and J calls and clone size come straight from that table; D and trimming were deduced from the DNA. Here the sample spans some 210,000 clones, roughly 84% being singletons. The specimen sequenced was peripheral blood. This chain connects TRBV30 to TRBJ2-7; no definite D call. The sequence was obtained from a woman aged 40 to 55 who had recovered from COVID-19. The CDR3 region is CAWGPYSTYEQYF. The CDR3 bases are TGTGCCTGGGGGCCTTACAGCACCTACGAGCAGTACTTC.